Shown below are 13 T cell receptor beta chains from a single sample sequenced in a study of blood T cell repertoires in COVID-19. Measured with immunoSEQ multiplex PCR; TCRdb has only the in-frame clones, and not every one. The sample lists 65,000 to 95,000 clones; around four fifths were seen once. The sequenced material came from peripheral blood. These TCRs come from an elderly man with active or convalescent COVID-19.

This rearrangement joins TRBV28 to TRBJ1-3; D gene uncertain. The CDR3 spans 15 residues. Trimming left V 7 bases short and J 0 bases short, with 13 bases between. Germline CDR1 and CDR2: MDHEN and SYDVKM. The CDR3 is CASIQQRNSGNTIYF. In DNA form, the CDR3 reads TGTGCCAGCATCCAGCAGCGCAACTCTGGAAACACCATATATTTT.

The chain has TRBV5-6 and TRBJ1-5; the D gene is possibly TRBD1 (6 bases). This CDR3 has 13 residues. With 4 bases removed from V and 6 bases from J, the gap between germline ends came to 11 bases. The germline V gene has CDR1 SGHDT and CDR2 YYEEEE. CDR3 sequence (DNA): TGTGCCAGCAGCCGGACAGACGGTCAGCCCCAGCATTTT. This codes for CASSRTDGQPQHF.

The rearrangement uses TRBV5-4 and TRBJ2-2; D gene unclear. In germline, CDR1 is SGHNT, CDR2 YYREEE (reference sequence). CDR3 length equals 15 residues. The V gene lost 2 bases and the J gene lost 5 bases, with 13 bases spanning the gap. CDR3 coding DNA: TGTGCCAGCAGCTTATCGACAAGTGGGACCGGGGAGCTGTTTTTT. Translation: CASSLSTSGTGELFF.

This clone was seen a handful of times. CDR3 protein: CASSEWSRGNQETQYF. DNA for the CDR3: TGTGCCAGCAGTGAATGGTCGCGGGGGAATCAAGAGACCCAGTACTTC. The chain has TRBV2 and TRBJ2-5, with TRBD2 identical over 7 bases. CDR1 SNHLY and CDR2 FYNNEI come from the germline V gene. J was trimmed by 2 bases and V by 2 bases; bases with no gene match: 8. This CDR3 is 16 amino acids long.

This sequence joins TRBV5-4 and TRBJ2-7; 7 nucleotides match TRBD1. The CDR3 contains 15 residues. V lost 4 bases and J lost 0; bases outside the gene matches: 7. Germline V gene sequence: CDR1 SGHNT, CDR2 YYREEE (reference sequence). The CDR3 reads CASSVRDRISYEQYV. CDR3 in DNA: TGTGCCAGCAGCGTCCGGGACAGAATCTCCTACGAGCAGTACGTC.

The chain has TRBV5-1 and TRBJ2-2; 8 bases fit TRBD2. This CDR3 is built from 16 residues. From germline, CDR1 is SGHRS and CDR2 YFSETQ. V lost 7 bases and J lost 0; bases outside the gene matches: 8. CDR3: CASGTSISANTGELFF. Here the CDR3 DNA reads TGCGCCAGCGGGACTAGTATTAGCGCGAACACCGGGGAGCTGTTTTTT.

The chain is built from TRBV5-1 and TRBJ2-5; D is possibly TRBD2 (6 bases). Trimming shortened V by 4 bases and J by 2 bases, and 12 bases separated the two germline ends. The V gene's germline CDR1 is SGHRS and CDR2 YFSETQ. The CDR3 extends over 14 amino acids. CDR3 region: CASSAGRAQETQYF. The CDR3 coding sequence is TGCGCCAGCAGCGCGGGACGGGCTCAAGAGACCCAGTACTTC.

V usage is TRBV28 and J usage is TRBJ1-5; D is ambiguous. Germline CDR1 and CDR2: MDHEN and SYDVKM. There are 14 residues in the CDR3. Trimming cost V 5 bases and J 3 bases, with 11 bases left between them. The CDR3 loop reads CASSLGLHNQPQHF. The CDR3 DNA reads TGTGCCAGCAGTCTCGGACTGCACAATCAGCCCCAGCATTTT.

The rearrangement uses TRBV7-2 and TRBJ2-3, with 7 positions matching TRBD1. The ends lost 4 bases at V and 5 bases at J; junction bases unmatched: 9. The length of the CDR3 is 15 residues. Germline-derived CDR1 and CDR2 are SGHTA and FQGNSA. DNA of the CDR3: TGTGCCAGCAGCTCCTGGGGACAGACCGGAGATACGCAGTATTTT. Protein sequence: CASSSWGQTGDTQYF.

Comment on this clone: Mismatch with germline at one junction end may stem from a read error. The rearrangement links TRBV2 to TRBJ1-1; no clear D gene. Germline V gene data show CDR1 as SNHLY and CDR2 as FYNNEI. The CDR3 loop spans 14 amino acids. CDR3 amino acids: CASNEGLGNTEAFF. CDR3 bases: TGTGCCAGCAATGAAGGTCTAGGGAACACTGAAGCTTTCTTT.

The V call is TRBV30, the J call TRBJ2-7, with no clear D. Per the germline V gene, CDR1 is GTSNPN and CDR2 is SVGIG (reference sequence). Trimming shortened V by 2 bases and J by 2 bases, and 7 bases separated the two germline ends. This CDR3 comprises 12 residues. The CDR3 DNA reads TGTGCCTGGAGTTCTCCCCCCTACGAGCAGTACGTC. Protein: CAWSSPPYEQYV.

The CDR3 bases are TGTGCCAGCAGTGGAGCGGGGGCTCAAGAGACCCAGTACTTC. Amino acid sequence: CASSGAGAQETQYF. The chain employs TRBV6-1 and TRBJ2-5; 8 nucleotides line up with TRBD2. There are 14 residues in the CDR3. The trim removed 4 bases at V and 2 bases at J, leaving 3 bases unmatched. CDR1 and CDR2 from the germline V gene are MNHNS and SASEGT.

The rearrangement links TRBV16 to TRBJ2-1; 8 positions match TRBD2. The CDR3 covers 17 residues. V dropped 6 bases and J dropped 0; count of bases not matched to a gene: 10. CDR1 is KGHSY, CDR2 FQNENV, per germline. CDR3 amino acids: CASSSVLAGYSYNEQFF. The CDR3 coding sequence is TGTGCCAGCAGTTCCGTTCTAGCGGGCTACTCCTACAATGAGCAGTTCTTC.